Listed here are 26 T cell receptor beta chains from one sample, sequenced in a study of technical replicates of blood from a few donors. Using immunoSEQ multiplex PCR, the repertoire was profiled, and TCRdb retains in-frame clones only, with some absent. The profile shows more than 50,000 clones, approximately 87% of them singletons. Sequenced input: PBMCs. The source is a human donor in good health. Some clones in this sample may be carry-over from other donors' samples.

The rearrangement joins TRBV27 to TRBJ2-2; no clear D. Germline CDR1 and CDR2: MNHEY and SMNVEV (reference sequence). The CDR3 runs to 14 residues. V was pared by 3 bases and J by 0 bases, with 5 bases between. The CDR3, as DNA: TGTGCCAGCAGTTTTACTACGAACACCGGGGAGCTGTTTTTT. It encodes CASSFTTNTGELFF.

V is TRBV5-6 and J is TRBJ2-5; 10 positions agree with TRBD2. Germline CDR1 reads SGHDT; CDR2 reads YYEEEE. The CDR3 is 16 amino acids. V lost 0 bases and J lost 2; bases outside the gene matches: 4. In nucleotides, the CDR3 is TGTGCCAGCAGCTTGGGACTAGCGGGTCGACAAGAGACCCAGTACTTC. Translation gives CASSLGLAGRQETQYF.

The genes are TRBV7-2 and TRBJ2-1; D not resolved. Trimming stripped 2 bases from V and 0 bases from J, with 5 bases between. The CDR3 totals 14 residues. Germline CDR1 is SGHTA and CDR2 is FQGNSA. The DNA for the CDR3 is TGTGCCAGCAGCTTATTTAGCTCCTACAATGAGCAGTTCTTC. It is translated as CASSLFSSYNEQFF.

J is TRBJ2-5 and V is TRBV7-9, with D tentatively TRBD2 (5 bases). Trimming took off 3 bases at V and 5 bases at J, with 16 bases between the two ends. The CDR3 covers 15 residues. CDR1 SEHNR and CDR2 FQNEAQ come from the germline V gene (reference sequence). As DNA, the CDR3 is TGTGCCAGCAGCTTGGTCCGCGAGGGTCTGGAGACCCAGTACTTC. It translates to CASSLVREGLETQYF.

The chain recombines TRBV12-5 with TRBJ2-3; D may be TRBD2 (6 bases). The CDR3 is made up of 15 amino acids. Trimming shortened V by 6 bases and J by 2 bases, and 15 bases separated the two germline ends. CDR1 is LGHNT, CDR2 FRNRAP, per germline. Here the CDR3 DNA reads TGTGCTAGTGGCCGGGGTAGCGGCTACACAGATACGCAGTATTTT. Its protein product is CASGRGSGYTDTQYF.

This chain connects TRBV19 to TRBJ1-1; D remains unclear. This CDR3 has 14 amino acids. V was cut by 5 bases and J by 6 bases, with 16 bases left in between. CDR1 and CDR2 (germline): LNHDA, SQIVND (reference sequence). The CDR3 coding sequence is TGTGCCAGTAGTGCCTACAGTGGCAACGCTGAAGCTTTCTTT. Its protein product is CASSAYSGNAEAFF. Full variable domain (rest looked up from reference TRBV19 and TRBJ1-1): DGGITQSPKYLFRKEGQNVTLSCEQNLNHDAMYWYRQDPGQGLRLIYYSQIVNDFQKGDIAEGYSVSREKKESFPLTVTSAQKNPTAFYLCASSAYSGNAEAFFGQGTRLTVV.

The gene calls are TRBV2 and TRBJ1-2; 9 positions agree with TRBD1. V was clipped by 6 bases and J by 8 bases; unmatched bases: 7. CDR1 and CDR2 (germline): SNHLY, FYNNEI. The CDR3 runs 13 residues. CDR3 nucleotides: TGTGCCAGCAGCCGGGACAGGGAGAACGGCTACACCTTC. As protein: CASSRDRENGYTF.

This rearrangement joins TRBV10-3 to TRBJ2-7, with D maybe TRBD1 (6 bases). Trimming took off 4 bases at V and 6 bases at J, with 25 bases between the two ends. In germline, CDR1 is ENHRY, CDR2 SYGVKD. This CDR3 is 17 amino acids long. The CDR3 here is CAISASKDGTSAAEQYF. CDR3 DNA: TGTGCCATCAGTGCCTCTAAAGATGGGACATCTGCGGCCGAGCAGTACTTC.

The chain links TRBV6-1 to TRBJ2-1; 7 nucleotides align to TRBD1. The CDR3 contains 14 residues. The germline V gene encodes CDR1 MNHNS and CDR2 SASEGT. V was pared by 5 bases and J by 0 bases, with 1 base of the junction left unmatched. The CDR3 bases are TGTGCCAGCAGTACAGGGGACTCCTACAATGAGCAGTTCTTC. Amino acids: CASSTGDSYNEQFF.

V usage is TRBV13 and J usage is TRBJ2-3; TRBD1 is a possible D gene (6 bases). Between the trimmed V and J ends, which lost 3 bases and 4 bases, there was a span of 23 bases. Per germline, CDR1 PRHDT and CDR2 FYEKMQ (reference sequence). This CDR3 is built from 18 residues. In DNA form, the CDR3 reads TGTGCCAGCAGCTTCAAACCAGGGACACAGGGATGGGCAGATACGCAGTATTTT. It is translated as CASSFKPGTQGWADTQYF. Full variable domain (outside the CDR3, taken from reference TRBV13 and TRBJ2-3): AAGVIQSPRHLIKEKRETATLKCYPIPRHDTVYWYQQGPGQDPQFLISFYEKMQSDKGSIPDRFSAQQFSDYHSELNMSSLELGDSALYFCASSFKPGTQGWADTQYFGPGTRLTVL.

This clone has only a few counts. Within the sample, other DNA sequences also encode this same CDR3. This sequence joins TRBV5-1 and TRBJ1-5; a possible D gene is TRBD1 (5 bases). V lost 4 bases, J lost 4 bases, and 15 bases lay in between. This CDR3 region has 15 residues. CDR1 is SGHRS, CDR2 YFSETQ, per germline. In DNA, the CDR3 is TGCGCCAGCAGCGCCTCGACAGACCCTAATCAGCCCCAGCATTTT. Translation gives CASSASTDPNQPQHF. Filled out from reference TRBV5-1 and TRBJ1-5, the complete variable domain reads KAGVTQTPRYLIKTRGQQVTLSCSPISGHRSVSWYQQTPGQGLQFLFEYFSETQRNKGNFPGRFSGRQFSNSRSEMNVSTLELGDSALYLCASSASTDPNQPQHFGDGTRLSIL.

For this clone: No DNA is shown, since the ends of the CDR3 on it are uncertain; the CDR3 is the one TCRdb lists. This sequence joins TRBV7-6 and TRBJ1-1. Looked up from germline, CDR1 is SGHVS and CDR2 is FNYEAQ. The CDR3 spans 14 amino acids, including both terminal residues. Here the CDR3 reads CASSSSVGNTEAFF.

CDR3 coding DNA: TGCGCCAGCAGCCAAGATGCCGACAGCGCTGGAAGCACAGATACGCAGTATTTT. Encoded protein: CASSQDADSAGSTDTQYF. This chain connects TRBV4-3 to TRBJ2-3; tentative D call: TRBD1 (5 bases). The germline V and J ends were trimmed by 0 bases and 0 bases, with 16 bases remaining between them. Germline V CDR1 and CDR2: LGHNA, YSLEER. The CDR3 sequence is 18 residues long.

The chain recombines TRBV6-5 with TRBJ2-1; 8 bases align to TRBD1. The length of the CDR3 is 15 residues. After removal of 5 bases from V and 3 bases from J, the junction contained 6 bases not matched to a gene. Germline V gene lookup returns CDR1 MNHEY and CDR2 SVGAGI. CDR3 nucleotides: TGTGCCAGCAGTCTCAGGGGGCTCCTCTACAATGAGCAGTTCTTC. This gives the protein CASSLRGLLYNEQFF.

V and J are TRBV9 and TRBJ2-1, with TRBD2 as a possible D gene (5 bases). The CDR3 extends over 16 amino acids. V shed 0 bases and J shed 4 bases, with 14 bases lying between them. In germline, CDR1 is SGDLS, CDR2 YYNGEE. In nucleotides, the CDR3 is TGTGCCAGCAGCGTAGGAGCGGAGGCCCATTACAATGAGCAGTTCTTC. Amino acids: CASSVGAEAHYNEQFF. Filled out from reference TRBV9 and TRBJ2-1, the complete variable domain reads DSGVTQTPKHLITATGQRVTLRCSPRSGDLSVYWYQQSLDQGLQFLIQYYNGEERAKGNILERFSAQQFPDLHSELNLSSLELGDSALYFCASSVGAEAHYNEQFFGPGTRLTVL.

The genes are TRBV25-1 and TRBJ2-7; no reliable D call. CDR1 MGHDK and CDR2 SYGVNS come from the germline V gene. The V end was cut by 1 base, the J end by 2 bases, with 15 bases between. The CDR3 length is 16 residues. This chain's CDR3 is CASSELFSHTPYEQYF. The DNA for the CDR3 is TGTGCCAGCAGTGAATTGTTCTCCCACACCCCCTACGAGCAGTACTTC.

The chain links TRBV7-2 to TRBJ2-3; D gene unclear. Trimming pared 3 bases from V and 0 bases from J, leaving 10 bases between. CDR3 length equals 15 residues. The germline CDR1 and CDR2 sequences are SGHTA and FQGNSA. CDR3 in amino acids: CASSLTRVSTDTQYF. The DNA for the CDR3 is TGTGCCAGCAGCTTGACCCGGGTTAGCACAGATACGCAGTATTTT.

The J gene is TRBJ2-3, the V gene TRBV9; D gene ambiguous. The CDR3 covers 14 residues. The V gene's germline CDR1 is SGDLS and CDR2 YYNGEE. V gave up 4 bases and J gave up 0 bases, with 9 bases separating them. The CDR3 DNA follows: TGTGCCAGCAGCCCTCTGACTAGCACAGATACGCAGTATTTT. Protein: CASSPLTSTDTQYF.

The rearrangement links TRBV7-9 to TRBJ2-7, with TRBD1 identical over 7 bases. There are 15 residues in the CDR3. The V gene end was trimmed by 6 bases and the J gene end by 0 bases; junction bases not matched to a gene: 8. Per the germline V gene, CDR1 is SEHNR and CDR2 is FQNEAQ (reference sequence). CDR3 coding DNA: TGTGCCAGCAGTCGACAGGGCTTACCCTCCTACGAGCAGTACTTC. This sequence encodes CASSRQGLPSYEQYF.

This chain uses TRBV10-3 with TRBJ2-3, with 8 positions matching TRBD1. Germline CDR1 is ENHRY and CDR2 is SYGVKD. The CDR3 has 14 amino acids. V lost 5 bases, J lost 2 bases, and 3 bases stayed unmatched. Here the CDR3 DNA reads TGTGCCATCAGTCAGACAGGGGACACAGATACGCAGTATTTT. Residues: CAISQTGDTDTQYF.

The rearrangement links TRBV2 to TRBJ2-3; no definite D call. CDR3 size: 15 residues. V shed 4 bases and J shed 2 bases, with 13 bases lying between them. Germline CDR1 is SNHLY and CDR2 is FYNNEI. The CDR3 region has the DNA TGTGCCAGCAGTGTGGGCGTTCGTTACACAGATACGCAGTATTTT. This sequence encodes CASSVGVRYTDTQYF. Filled out from reference TRBV2 and TRBJ2-3, the complete variable domain reads EPEVTQTPSHQVTQMGQEVILRCVPISNHLYFYWYRQILGQKVEFLVSFYNNEISEKSEIFDDQFSVERPDGSNFTLKIRSTKLEDSAMYFCASSVGVRYTDTQYFGPGTRLTVL.

The CDR3 region is CASSNTRGLAGAANYNEQFF. CDR3 sequence (DNA): TGTGCCAGCAGCAACACTCGGGGACTAGCGGGGGCCGCCAATTACAATGAGCAGTTCTTC. The chain joins TRBV7-6 to TRBJ2-1; 14 bases are shared with TRBD2. This CDR3 region has 20 residues. Germline assignment: CDR1 SGHVS and CDR2 FNYEAQ. J was trimmed by 4 bases and V by 5 bases; bases with no gene match: 16.

This sequence joins TRBV19 and TRBJ1-1; tentative D call: TRBD1 (5 bases). The CDR3 contains 15 residues. Per the germline V gene, CDR1 is LNHDA and CDR2 is SQIVND (reference sequence). The V end was cut by 5 bases, the J end by 6 bases, with 19 bases between. CDR3 sequence reads: CASSGAVSNEAEAFF. CDR3 coding DNA: TGTGCCAGTAGTGGGGCCGTATCTAACGAGGCTGAAGCTTTCTTT.

This clone appeared a single time. This chain connects TRBV11-2 to TRBJ1-2, with D tentatively TRBD1 (5 bases). Per germline, CDR1 SGHAT and CDR2 FQNNGV. With 1 base removed from V and 2 bases from J, the gap between germline ends came to 17 bases. This CDR3 has 17 amino acids. The CDR3 is CASSLVKFSGGNYGYTF. CDR3 sequence (DNA): TGTGCCAGCAGCTTAGTGAAATTTTCGGGGGGAAACTATGGCTACACCTTC.

This sequence joins TRBV5-4 and TRBJ2-7, with D possibly TRBD1 on 6 matching bases. With 1 base removed from V and 3 bases from J, the gap between germline ends came to 11 bases. CDR3 size: 14 residues. Germline CDR1 reads SGHNT; CDR2 reads YYREEE (reference sequence). CDR3 coding DNA: TGTGCCAGCAGCTTGTCGATAGGGGGCTACGAGCAGTACTTC. Translating it yields CASSLSIGGYEQYF.

The rearrangement links TRBV7-2 to TRBJ2-2; 7 bases are a match to TRBD2. V shed 3 bases and J 1 base; nucleotides not matched to a gene: 5. The CDR3 runs 16 residues. Germline CDR1 reads SGHTA; CDR2 reads FQGNSA. The DNA for the CDR3 is TGTGCCAGCAGCTTTCTAGCGGCACTGAACACCGGGGAGCTGTTTTTT. Its translation is CASSFLAALNTGELFF.